The rows below give T cell receptor beta chains drawn from one sample of a study of identical twins. MiXCR, run by TCRdb on the 5' RACE reads, gives a single entry per CDR3 protein. The data contain a few hundred thousand distinct CDR3 sequences, approximately 9.6% of them singletons. In addition, the sample was reused for a study of yellow fever vaccine responses in identical twins.

Material for sequencing was PBMCs. The receptor source for this set is a young woman in good health. CDR3s include the opening cysteine and the closing phenylalanine or tryptophan. D genes are given only for firm matches. The size field is filled for only some rows; it gives once, few, many or a size class.

size,D,V,J,CDR3,DNA
many,.,TRBV7-8,TRBJ2-7,CASSSNLDPTYEQYF,TGTGCCAGCAGCTCTAATTTGGACCCTACCTACGAGCAGTACTTC
few,.,TRBV28,TRBJ2-5,CASTVDSPETQYF,TGTGCCAGCACGGTGGACAGTCCGGAGACCCAGTACTTC
few,.,TRBV7-2,TRBJ2-7,CASTPSHRRPMYF,TGTGCCAGCACCCCATCCCACCGGAGGCCTATGTACTTC
.,.,TRBV4-2,TRBJ2-2,CGSSQGESLTGELFF,TGTGGCAGCAGCCAAGGGGAATCCCTCACCGGGGAGCTGTTTTTT
.,TRBD2,TRBV4-1,TRBJ2-1,CASSQDVLAGNEQFF,TGCGCCAGCAGCCAAGATGTCCTAGCGGGCAATGAGCAGTTCTTC
few,TRBD2,TRBV5-1,TRBJ2-1,CASSRIGTLAGLTYNEQFF,TGCGCCAGCAGCAGGATAGGGACTTTAGCGGGCCTAACCTACAATGAGCAGTTCTTC
.,TRBD1,TRBV27,TRBJ2-3,CASRRTGVRDTQYF,TGTGCCAGCAGACGGACAGGGGTAAGAGATACGCAGTATTTT
few,.,TRBV11-2,TRBJ2-1,CASSLLYNNEQFF,TGTGCCAGCAGCCTTCTGTACAACAATGAGCAGTTCTTC
.,.,TRBV12-3/TRBV12-4,TRBJ1-5,CASSFSPQYQPQHF,TGTGCCAGCAGTTTTTCCCCGCAATATCAGCCCCAGCATTTT
many,TRBD1,TRBV12-3/TRBV12-4,TRBJ1-5,CASSPPGTGGQPQHF,TGTGCCAGCAGTCCTCCCGGGACAGGGGGTCAGCCCCAGCATTTT
.,.,TRBV18,TRBJ2-7,CASSPPFSSGKLVYEQYF,TGTGCCAGCTCACCACCGTTTTCTTCAGGAAAATTGGTGTACGAGCAGTACTTC
many,.,TRBV6-5,TRBJ1-1,CASSYSMGNTEAFF,TGTGCCAGCAGTTACTCGATGGGGAACACTGAAGCTTTCTTT
.,.,TRBV7-8,TRBJ2-4,CASSSSQGGAAKNIQYF,TGTGCCAGCAGCTCGTCACAGGGGGGGGCCGCCAAAAACATTCAGTACTTC
many,.,TRBV7-3,TRBJ1-1,CASSDPGRTEAFF,TGTGCCAGCAGCGATCCGGGGCGCACTGAAGCTTTCTTT